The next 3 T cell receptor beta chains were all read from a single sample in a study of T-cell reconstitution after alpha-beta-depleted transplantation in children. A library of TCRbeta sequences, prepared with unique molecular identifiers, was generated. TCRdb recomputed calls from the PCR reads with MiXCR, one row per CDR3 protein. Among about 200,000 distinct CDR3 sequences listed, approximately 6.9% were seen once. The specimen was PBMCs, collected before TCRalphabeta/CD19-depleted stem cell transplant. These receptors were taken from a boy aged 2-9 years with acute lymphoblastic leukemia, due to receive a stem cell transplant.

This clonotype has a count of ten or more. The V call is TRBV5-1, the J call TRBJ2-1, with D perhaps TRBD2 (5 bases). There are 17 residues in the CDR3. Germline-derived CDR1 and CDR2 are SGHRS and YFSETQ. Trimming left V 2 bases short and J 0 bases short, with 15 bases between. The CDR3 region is CASSFSGNPSSYNEQFF. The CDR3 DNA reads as TGCGCCAGCAGCTTCTCGGGGAACCCAAGCTCCTACAATGAGCAGTTCTTC.

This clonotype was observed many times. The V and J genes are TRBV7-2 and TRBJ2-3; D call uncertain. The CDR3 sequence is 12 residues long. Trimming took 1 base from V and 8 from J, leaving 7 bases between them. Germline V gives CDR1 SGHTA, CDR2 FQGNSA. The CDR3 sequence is CASSLDSATQYF. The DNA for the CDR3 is TGTGCCAGCAGCTTAGACTCAGCTACGCAGTATTTT.

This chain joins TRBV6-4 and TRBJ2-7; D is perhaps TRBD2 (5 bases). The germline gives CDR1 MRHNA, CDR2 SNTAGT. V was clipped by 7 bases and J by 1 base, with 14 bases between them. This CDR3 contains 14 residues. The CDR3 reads CASTTGSESYEQYF. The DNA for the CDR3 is TGTGCCAGCACCACGGGTAGCGAGTCCTACGAGCAGTACTTC.